The present T cell receptor beta chain was sequenced within a study of blood T cells in healthy people across ages. Findings and limits, study-wide: Roughly linear declines in TCR beta diversity per million T cells occurred with age.

Germline values: CDR1 SGHVS, CDR2 FNYEAQ. The CDR3 loop spans 15 amino acids. A J-beta primer mix and a sample-barcoded 5' primer were used in a second PCR of roughly 6 to 11 cycles. TCRdb re-called the 5' RACE reads with MiXCR, one entry per CDR3 protein. The table has fewer than 900,000 distinct CDR3 sequences, 35% to 40% seen once. About this clonotype itself: Its matching antigen is unknown. One base away lies a much larger clone, so this may be a sequencing read error.

J is TRBJ2-7 and V is TRBV7-6; the D gene is possibly TRBD1 (6 bases). The sample comprised blood. This TCR was recovered from a man between 18 and 35 years old in good health. The CDR3 protein is CASGLEPGASYEQYF. DNA for the CDR3: TGTGCCAGCGGCTTAGAACCAGGGGCCTCCTACGAGCAGTACTTC.